This TCR beta chain was recorded in a study of CD8+ T cells in alopecia areata. Study-wide context: Tofacitinib ran 6 to 18 months, followed by 6 months off drug.

Isolated RNA was reverse transcribed into cDNA used as the sequencing template. TCRdb's copy holds only in-frame clones and misses some; the assay was immunoSEQ multiplex PCR. Among roughly 170,000 clones, under 60% were seen once, and the ten largest hold roughly 12%. The length of the CDR3 is 15 residues. Per germline, CDR1 SQVTM and CDR2 ANQGSEA. V was pared by 0 bases and J by 2 bases, with 13 bases between. Treatment noted: oral pan-JAK inhibitor, 5-10 mg twice daily. Researchers took lesional scalp punch biopsies and peripheral blood from people who were alopecia areata patients. This clonotype was sampled from a human donor with alopecia areata. The starting material was CD8+ T cells sorted from blood, obtained at week 24, from a patient treated with tofacitinib. This chain links TRBV29-1 with TRBJ1-2; D unresolved. The CDR3 loop reads CSVEDPALANYGYTF. CDR3 bases: TGCAGCGTTGAAGATCCAGCCTTAGCCAACTATGGCTACACCTTC.